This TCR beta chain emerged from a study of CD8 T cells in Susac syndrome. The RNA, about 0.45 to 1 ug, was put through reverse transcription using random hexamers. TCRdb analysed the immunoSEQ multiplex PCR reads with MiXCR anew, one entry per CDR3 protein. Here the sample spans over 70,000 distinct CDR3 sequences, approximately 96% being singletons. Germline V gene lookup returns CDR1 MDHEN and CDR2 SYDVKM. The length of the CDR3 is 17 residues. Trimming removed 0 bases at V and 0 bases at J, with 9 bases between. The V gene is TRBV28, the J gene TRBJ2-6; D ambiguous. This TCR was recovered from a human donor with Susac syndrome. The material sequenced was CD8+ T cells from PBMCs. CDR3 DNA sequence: TGTGCCAGCAGTTTATGGGAGCCGAGCTCTGGGGCCAACGTCCTGACTTTC. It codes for CASSLWEPSSGANVLTF.